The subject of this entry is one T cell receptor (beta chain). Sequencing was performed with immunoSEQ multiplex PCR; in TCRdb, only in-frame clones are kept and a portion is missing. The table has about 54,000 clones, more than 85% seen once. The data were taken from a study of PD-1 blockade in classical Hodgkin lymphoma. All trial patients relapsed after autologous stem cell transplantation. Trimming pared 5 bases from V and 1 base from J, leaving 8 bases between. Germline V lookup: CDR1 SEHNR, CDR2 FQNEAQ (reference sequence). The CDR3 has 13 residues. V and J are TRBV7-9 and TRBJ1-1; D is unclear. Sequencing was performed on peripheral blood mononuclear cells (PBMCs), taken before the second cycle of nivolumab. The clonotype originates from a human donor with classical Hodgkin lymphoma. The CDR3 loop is CASSHISNTEAFF. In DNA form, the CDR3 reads TGTGCCAGCAGCCACATATCGAACACTGAAGCTTTCTTT.